This T cell receptor beta chain was documented in a study of OX40 agonist ivuxolimab in advanced cancers. Study-wide context: Ivuxolimab was a fully human IgG2 agonistic monoclonal antibody targeting the costimulatory receptor OX40 (CD134). Intravenous ivuxolimab was administered to patients every 2 weeks at six dose levels: 0.01, 0.1, 0.3, 1.5, 3 and 10 mg/kg. Of the approximately 53 patients in dose escalation, about 20 had hepatocellular carcinoma, approximately 15 had melanoma, 9 had renal cell carcinoma and 9 had head and neck cancer. A male proportion of about 79% and a mean age of about 60 years, ranging from 23 to 79, were recorded for the dose-escalation cohort. Prior anti-PD-1, anti-PD-L1 or anti-CTLA-4 therapy was permitted, and checkpoint inhibitors had been received by about 37% of dose-escalation patients. Partial responses were achieved by three dose-escalation patients, of whom one had hepatocellular carcinoma and two had cutaneous melanoma. The point of sequencing TCRbeta in the periphery was to test whether ivuxolimab changed TCR sequence diversity and drove clonal T-cell expansion. The paper describes the monotherapy dose-escalation part (N ≈ 49 patients) of the phase I trial of ivuxolimab. Paper-wide results and their limitations: The antigen specificity of the clonally expanded peripheral T cells was not determined. On average, CD8+ T cells showed more expanded clones than CD4+ T cells after ivuxolimab. At doses from 0.1 to 3.0 mg/kg, clonal expansion was seen in both CD4+ and CD8+ blood T cells between baseline and week 6. Partial responders in the 0.1-3.0 mg/kg groups had among the lowest normalized peripheral clonal expansion, especially among CD8+ T cells. Low levels of normalized T-cell clonal expansion were also seen in some patients who did not respond.

Note on this clone: Its antigen is unknown. Base qualities are missing; no much larger clone stands one base away.

Genomic DNA was extracted from sorted cells for sequencing of the TCRbeta CDR3 region. The immunoSEQ Assay was used to sequence the TCRbeta CDR3 regions. TCRdb re-hosts the immuneACCESS table, in-frame sequences only. Its copies lack some clones; in the studies checked, an unresolved V gene accounts for under half of them, and the cause for the rest is not known. Recorded for this sample are roughly 100,000 clones; approximately 85% of them occurred a single time. The ten largest account for approximately 4.2% of the sample. V is reduced by 6 bases and J by 4 bases, leaving a spacing of 14 bases between them. The germline V gene provides CDR1 MDHEN and CDR2 SYDVKM. The CDR3 holds 14 amino acids from the cysteine to the phenylalanine. Here the CDR3 DNA is all that survives: 42 bases in frame from base 1. Patients with autoimmune disease history or receiving systemic immunosuppression were excluded from the trial. Peripheral blood for TCR sequencing was collected from all dose cohorts at baseline, on cycle 4 day 1, and on cycle 7 day 1. The samples were drawn from a first-in-human, open-label, multicenter phase I dose-escalation trial of ivuxolimab. The trial enrolled adults with locally advanced or metastatic head and neck squamous cell, hepatocellular, melanoma or renal cell carcinoma. Before TCR sequencing, CD4+ T cells and CD8+ T cells were sorted from peripheral blood as separate populations.

This receptor was obtained from an adult with an advanced solid tumor such as melanoma, head and neck, liver or kidney cancer. Here the chain combines TRBV28 and TRBJ2-3, and TRBD2 may be the D gene, going by 6 matching bases. The material was CD4+ or CD8+ T cells sorted from blood, obtained in a trial of the OX40 agonist ivuxolimab. In nucleotides, the sequence is TGTGCCAGCAGCTATGGGACTGGGGCAGATACGCAGTATTTT. This gives the protein CASSYGTGADTQYF.